This is a list of T cell receptor beta chains from one sample in a study of blood T cell repertoires in COVID-19. Sequencing used immunoSEQ multiplex PCR; TCRdb keeps in-frame clones, though not all of them. This sample has around 100,000 clones; roughly four fifths occur once, and the top ten carry under 5.5%. Specimen: peripheral blood. Receptors were obtained from a man aged 55 to 70 with acute or convalescent COVID-19. Both conserved end residues are part of each CDR3. The D gene is left open where the match is weak. Size tells how often a clone was seen (once, few, many) or the class of an expanded clone, and some rows leave it out.

j_gene	d_gene	v_gene	abundance	CDR3aa	CDR3nt
TRBJ1-2	NA	TRBV11-2	NA	CASSLGDLGLGYTF	TGTGCCAGCAGCTTAGGGGACTTAGGTTTGGGCTACACCTTC
TRBJ1-1	TRBD1	TRBV11-2	NA	CASSLAGTGEAFF	TGTGCCAGCAGCTTAGCCGGGACAGGGGAAGCTTTCTTT
TRBJ2-1	TRBD2	TRBV7-8	NA	CASSTGTSGGEQFF	TGTGCCAGCAGCACCGGGACTAGCGGAGGTGAGCAGTTCTTC
TRBJ1-6	NA	TRBV5-4	NA	CASSDTRSSYNSPLHF	TGTGCCAGCAGCGATACTAGGAGCTCCTATAATTCACCCCTCCACTTT
TRBJ1-6	TRBD1	TRBV11-1	NA	CASSSGTERNSPLHF	TGTGCCAGCAGCTCAGGGACAGAAAGAAATTCACCCCTCCACTTT
TRBJ1-6	NA	TRBV2	NA	CASRPSAYNSPLHF	TGTGCCAGCAGACCTTCAGCGTATAATTCACCCCTCCACTTT
TRBJ2-5	TRBD1	TRBV2	NA	CASSDQDRGQETQYF	TGTGCCAGCAGTGACCAGGACAGGGGGCAAGAGACCCAGTACTTC
TRBJ2-6	NA	TRBV5-1	NA	CASRDIYSGANVLTF	TGCGCCAGCAGGGACATCTACTCTGGGGCCAACGTCCTGACTTTC
TRBJ2-1	TRBD1	TRBV6-6	few	CASTKGTGGNEQFF	TGTGCCAGCACCAAAGGTACAGGGGGCAATGAGCAGTTCTTC
TRBJ1-1	TRBD1	TRBV19	NA	CASTRTGGDSTEAFF	TGTGCCAGTACCCGGACAGGGGGCGATAGCACTGAAGCTTTCTTT
TRBJ2-7	NA	TRBV30	NA	CAWRIGDEQYF	TGTGCCTGGAGAATAGGGGACGAGCAGTACTTC
TRBJ2-2	NA	TRBV9	NA	CASRDRANTGELFF	TGTGCCAGCAGGGACAGAGCGAACACCGGGGAGCTGTTTTTT
TRBJ2-6	TRBD2	TRBV7-9	NA	CASTLAGRSGANVLTF	TGTGCCAGCACTCTAGCGGGTCGCTCTGGGGCCAACGTCCTGACTTTC
TRBJ1-4	NA	TRBV11-2	NA	CASSSRQKLFF	TGTGCCAGCAGCTCCCGACAGAAACTGTTTTTT
TRBJ2-5	TRBD1	TRBV6-2/TRBV6-3	NA	CASSSGPWTGGKTQYF	TGTGCCAGCAGTTCCGGACCTTGGACAGGGGGAAAGACCCAGTACTTC
TRBJ1-2	NA	TRBV6-5	NA	CASSYEGNYGYTF	TGTGCCAGCAGTTATGAGGGTAACTATGGCTACACCTTC
TRBJ2-2	TRBD1	TRBV24-1	NA	CATSTGGRFTGELFF	TGTGCCACCAGCACAGGGGGGAGGTTTACCGGGGAGCTGTTTTTT
TRBJ2-1	TRBD2	TRBV7-9	NA	CASSFRGGPGEQFF	TGTGCCAGCAGCTTTCGGGGGGGCCCAGGTGAGCAGTTCTTC
TRBJ2-7	NA	TRBV11-2	NA	CASSQQVLSYEQYF	TGTGCCAGCAGCCAACAGGTCCTCTCCTACGAGCAGTACTTC
TRBJ1-5	TRBD1	TRBV6-5	NA	CASSSGQGAGQPQHF	TGTGCCAGCAGTTCCGGACAGGGGGCAGGGCAGCCCCAGCATTTT
TRBJ1-5	TRBD1	TRBV18	NA	CASSPGEGAGNQPQHF	TGTGCCAGCTCACCAGGAGAGGGGGCGGGCAATCAGCCCCAGCATTTT
TRBJ2-2	NA	TRBV6-5	NA	CASSYSGQNTGELFF	TGTGCCAGCAGTTACTCGGGACAAAACACCGGGGAGCTGTTTTTT
TRBJ1-3	NA	TRBV6-1	NA	CASSFDSSGNTIYF	TGTGCCAGCAGTTTCGACAGCTCTGGAAACACCATATATTTT
TRBJ2-1	TRBD2	TRBV18	NA	CASSPPGLAGEGNEQFF	TGTGCCAGCTCACCACCGGGACTAGCGGGAGAGGGAAATGAGCAGTTCTTC
TRBJ2-1	TRBD1	TRBV19	NA	CASSLDSGGTVSNEQFF	TGTGCCAGTAGTCTCGATTCAGGGGGCACGGTAAGCAATGAGCAGTTCTTC
TRBJ1-4	TRBD1	TRBV7-2	few	CASSPHRGATNEKLFF	TGTGCCAGCAGCCCCCACAGGGGGGCCACTAATGAAAAACTGTTTTTT
TRBJ2-1	NA	TRBV20-1	few	CSASMGDHNEQFF	TGCAGTGCTAGTATGGGCGACCACAATGAGCAGTTCTTC
TRBJ2-7	NA	TRBV30	NA	CACKDYSYEQYF	TGTGCCTGCAAAGACTACTCCTACGAGCAGTACTTC